Following are 25 T cell receptor beta chains from one sample sequenced in a study of beta chain features in type 1 diabetes. Isolated RNA was reverse transcribed in full, so expressed TCRB transcripts were sequenced. Assay used: immunoSEQ multiplex PCR; TCRdb lists only in-frame clones, some missing. The profile shows 450,000 to 600,000 clones, approximately 31% of them singletons. Sequenced: naive CD4+ T cells from blood. The source of these receptors is a man in his late teens or twenties in good health.

This chain's CDR3 is CASSYGQGNYEQYF. The CDR3 DNA is TGTGCCAGCAGCTACGGACAGGGGAACTACGAGCAGTACTTC. The genes are TRBV14 and TRBJ2-7; 9 nucleotides agree with TRBD1. After removal of 5 bases from V and 3 bases from J, the junction contained 5 bases not matched to a gene. Germline values: CDR1 SGHDN, CDR2 FVKESK. The CDR3 is 14 amino acids.

This clone was seen a few times. This sample includes further DNA sequences coding for the same CDR3. The chain couples TRBV27 to TRBJ2-6; D is unclear. Per the germline V gene, CDR1 is MNHEY and CDR2 is SMNVEV (reference sequence). The germline V and J ends were trimmed by 6 bases and 1 base, with 4 bases remaining between them. The CDR3 is 13 residues long. The CDR3 coding sequence is TGTGCCAGCAGAGGGTCTGGGGCCAACGTCCTGACTTTC. Its translation is CASRGSGANVLTF.

The gene calls are TRBV30 and TRBJ1-4; no clear D. CDR1 is GTSNPN, CDR2 SVGIG, per germline (reference sequence). The V end was cut by 2 bases, the J end by 8 bases, with 12 bases between. This CDR3 has 13 amino acids. In DNA form, the CDR3 reads TGTGCCTGGAGTCTACGGGCGACGGAAAAACTGTTTTTT. Translated: CAWSLRATEKLFF.

The sample holds a few counts of this clone. The gene calls are TRBV6-1 and TRBJ2-3; TRBD1 matches 10 bases. V was pared by 4 bases and J by 5 bases, with 6 bases of the junction left unmatched. Germline V gene lookup returns CDR1 MNHNS and CDR2 SASEGT. The CDR3 length is 15 residues. The CDR3 DNA reads as TGTGCCAGCAGTGGACAGGGGGCTGTAATAGATACGCAGTATTTT. It codes for CASSGQGAVIDTQYF.

To note about this clone: The sample contains more than one DNA sequence encoding this CDR3. The chain recombines TRBV28 with TRBJ2-6, with D uncertain. CDR3 length: 15 amino acids. Trimming cost V 3 bases and J 2 bases, with 8 bases left between them. CDR1 is MDHEN and CDR2 is SYDVKM in the germline V gene. CDR3 coding DNA: TGTGCCAGCAGTTTGGGTGGGGCTGGGGCCAACGTCCTGACTTTC. Translation: CASSLGGAGANVLTF.

This clone was recorded a few times. The V call is TRBV25-1, the J call TRBJ2-7; TRBD2 might be the D (5 bases). V dropped 5 bases and J dropped 2 bases, with 16 bases sitting between them. The CDR3 consists of 15 residues. CDR1 and CDR2 from the germline V gene are MGHDK and SYGVNS. The CDR3 is CASSLSLGGTYEQYF. The CDR3 DNA sequence: TGTGCCAGCAGTTTGTCCCTAGGAGGTACCTACGAGCAGTACTTC.

This clone was counted a few times. This chain links TRBV28 with TRBJ2-5, with D hard to call. The CDR3 contains 13 residues. Germline V CDR1 and CDR2: MDHEN, SYDVKM. Trimming removed 7 bases at V and 14 bases at J, with 23 bases between. The CDR3 sequence is CASNPRARPAPYF. Here the CDR3 DNA reads TGTGCCAGCAATCCTCGAGCAAGGCCTGCTCCATACTTC. Together with reference TRBV28 and TRBJ2-5, the CDR3 gives the full variable domain: DVKVTQSSRYLVKRTGEKVFLECVQDMDHENMFWYRQDPGLGLRLIYFSYDVKMKEKGDIPEGYSVSREKKERFSLILESASTNQTSMYLCASNPRARPAPYFGPGTRLLVL.

The chain combines TRBV5-1 with TRBJ2-7, with 13 nucleotides matching TRBD2. Germline V gene lookup returns CDR1 SGHRS and CDR2 YFSETQ. The CDR3 is 14 amino acids. Losses at the gene ends were 4 bases for V and 7 bases for J; bases not matched to a gene: 5. The CDR3 protein is CASSRTSGSWEQYF. The CDR3 region has the DNA TGCGCCAGCAGCAGGACTAGCGGGAGTTGGGAGCAGTACTTC.

J is TRBJ2-7 and V is TRBV27, with TRBD2 as a possible D gene (6 bases). The CDR3 sequence is 15 residues long. CDR1 MNHEY and CDR2 SMNVEV come from the germline V gene (reference sequence). The V and J ends lost 1 base and 4 bases respectively, with 14 bases between them. This CDR3 reads CASSLYPGVVYEQYF. The CDR3 DNA follows: TGTGCCAGCAGTTTATATCCGGGAGTAGTTTACGAGCAGTACTTC.

V usage is TRBV4-1 and J usage is TRBJ2-1; 9 bases map to TRBD1. This CDR3 region has 15 residues. Per the germline V gene, CDR1 is MGHRA and CDR2 is YSYEKL. V was pared by 5 bases and J by 2 bases, with 4 bases of the junction left unmatched. CDR3 sequence (DNA): TGCGCCAGCAGCGCGGGACAGGGAACCTACAATGAGCAGTTCTTC. Protein: CASSAGQGTYNEQFF.

CDR3 in DNA: TGTGCCAGCTCACCGGCTAGCGGGAAAGATACGCAGTATTTT. It specifies CASSPASGKDTQYF. The V gene is TRBV18, the J gene TRBJ2-3; 9 bases are shared with TRBD2. CDR1 is KGHSH, CDR2 LQKENI, per germline. The CDR3 is 14 amino acids. V dropped 3 bases and J dropped 5; count of bases not matched to a gene: 3. Using reference TRBV18 and TRBJ2-3 for the parts outside the CDR3, the full variable domain is NAGVMQNPRHLVRRRGQEARLRCSPMKGHSHVYWYRQLPEEGLKFMVYLQKENIIDESGMPKERFSAEFPKEGPSILRIQQVVRGDSAAYFCASSPASGKDTQYFGPGTRLTVL.

The chain couples TRBV28 to TRBJ2-7; a weak D match, TRBD1 (6 bases). This CDR3 has 12 amino acids. Germline loops: CDR1 MDHEN, CDR2 SYDVKM. Trimming removed 6 bases at V and 4 bases at J, with 10 bases between. As DNA, the CDR3 is TGTGCCAGCAGATCAGGGGTGTACGAGCAGTACTTC. This translates into CASRSGVYEQYF.

With regard to this clone: Other DNA sequences in this specimen translate into the identical CDR3. The genes are TRBV29-1 and TRBJ2-1, with unresolved D. The CDR3 is 13 amino acids. Germline CDR1 and CDR2: SQVTM and ANQGSEA. V lost 6 bases, J lost 0 bases, and 9 bases lay in between. The CDR3 loop reads CSVTRSSYNEQFF. The CDR3 DNA reads TGCAGCGTGACGAGGAGCTCCTACAATGAGCAGTTCTTC.

The chain's CDR3 is CASSWDMNYGYTF. The CDR3 nucleotides read TGCGCCAGCAGCTGGGACATGAACTATGGCTACACCTTC. V usage is TRBV5-1 and J usage is TRBJ1-2; TRBD1 might be the D (6 bases). The CDR3 has 13 amino acids. Trimming removed 3 bases from V and 2 bases from J, with 8 bases in between. CDR1 and CDR2 from the germline V gene are SGHRS and YFSETQ.

This sequence joins TRBV2 and TRBJ2-5, with a possible D match to TRBD2 (6 bases). CDR3 length equals 12 residues. V gave up 9 bases and J gave up 4 bases, with 12 bases separating them. Germline V gene sequence: CDR1 SNHLY, CDR2 FYNNEI. CDR3 region: CASWAGGETQYF. The CDR3 nucleotides are TGTGCCAGTTGGGCCGGGGGAGAGACCCAGTACTTC.

The chain is built from TRBV15 and TRBJ2-3; D is undetermined. The germline V gene has CDR1 LNHNV and CDR2 YYDKDF (reference sequence). This CDR3 spans 14 amino acids. Trimming took 0 bases from V and 4 from J, leaving 8 bases between them. CDR3 sequence reads: CATSRDTLSDTQYF. The CDR3 nucleotides read TGTGCCACCAGCAGAGATACCCTGTCAGATACGCAGTATTTT.

The gene calls are TRBV28 and TRBJ2-7, with TRBD1 identical over 8 bases. From germline, CDR1 is MDHEN and CDR2 SYDVKM. The ends lost 2 bases at V and 5 bases at J; junction bases unmatched: 8. The CDR3 spans 15 residues. In DNA form, the CDR3 reads TGTGCCAGCAGTTTACGGCGGACAGGGATCGACGAGCAGTACTTC. Encoded protein: CASSLRRTGIDEQYF.

This sequence joins TRBV7-3 and TRBJ2-3; the match to TRBD2 covers 7 bases. CDR3 length equals 15 residues. V shed 2 bases, J shed 0 bases, and the junction held 2 bases outside the gene matches. Germline lookup yields CDR1 SGHTA and CDR2 FQGTGA. CDR3 sequence: CASSLAGASTDTQYF. The CDR3, as DNA: TGTGCCAGCAGCTTAGCGGGAGCCAGCACAGATACGCAGTATTTT.

This clone has a handful of counts. This chain connects TRBV11-2 to TRBJ2-5; perhaps D is TRBD1 or TRBD2 (6 bases each). Germline V gene lookup returns CDR1 SGHAT and CDR2 FQNNGV. This CDR3 comprises 17 residues. V lost 0 bases and J lost 3, with 17 bases in between. This CDR3 is CASSLDLLGGGKETQYF. In DNA form, the CDR3 reads TGTGCCAGCAGCTTAGATCTTCTAGGAGGGGGTAAAGAGACCCAGTACTTC.

This chain links TRBV7-2 with TRBJ2-1, with 7 bases lining up with TRBD1. Trimming cost V 4 bases and J 12 bases; bases outside gene matches: 9. Germline loops: CDR1 SGHTA, CDR2 FQGNSA. This CDR3 comprises 13 residues. The CDR3 DNA reads as TGTGCCAGCAGCTCGGGACAGCCGGTGGGGCAGTTCTTC. This translates into CASSSGQPVGQFF. The full variable domain, rest sourced from reference TRBV7-2 and TRBJ2-1, is GAGVSQSPSNKVTEKGKDVELRCDPISGHTALYWYRQSLGQGLEFLIYFQGNSAPDKSGLPSDRFSAERTGGSVSTLTIQRTQQEDSAVYLCASSSGQPVGQFFGPGTRLTVL.

This chain uses TRBV18 with TRBJ2-3; D gene ambiguous. V was clipped by 0 bases and J by 2 bases, with 12 bases between them. Germline values: CDR1 KGHSH, CDR2 LQKENI. The CDR3 covers 16 residues. Written as DNA, the CDR3 is TGTGCCAGCTCACCACCGAGGCTTGGAGCCACAGATACGCAGTATTTT. This translates into CASSPPRLGATDTQYF.

This sequence joins TRBV6-6 and TRBJ2-3, with 8 bases lining up with TRBD2. After removal of 7 bases from V and 0 bases from J, the junction contained 0 bases not matched to a gene. This CDR3 spans 13 amino acids. Germline V gene data show CDR1 as MNHNY and CDR2 as SVGAGI (reference sequence). CDR3 sequence: CASKRESTDTQYF. The CDR3, as DNA: TGTGCCAGCAAGCGGGAGAGCACAGATACGCAGTATTTT.

The gene calls are TRBV7-2 and TRBJ2-3; 9 bases match TRBD2. Germline trimming cut 5 bases from V and 3 bases from J; bases unmatched to any gene: 6. CDR1 and CDR2 (germline): SGHTA, FQGNSA. CDR3 size: 15 residues. In nucleotides, the CDR3 is TGTGCCAGCAGCCCTCGACTAGCGGAAACAGATACGCAGTATTTT. Translating it yields CASSPRLAETDTQYF.

There are a few counts of this clone. The V call is TRBV28, the J call TRBJ2-6, with D perhaps TRBD2 (6 bases). The germline V gene has CDR1 MDHEN and CDR2 SYDVKM. V lost 0 bases and J 2 bases, leaving 8 bases between the germline ends. The CDR3 consists of 16 residues. The CDR3 is CASSLWGGTGANVLTF. In DNA form, the CDR3 reads TGTGCCAGCAGTTTATGGGGAGGTACTGGGGCCAACGTCCTGACTTTC.

This clone came up a few times. This sequence joins TRBV30 and TRBJ2-5; D unresolved. CDR1 and CDR2 from the germline V gene are GTSNPN and SVGIG (reference sequence). The CDR3 covers 11 residues. Trimming removed 2 bases at V and 4 bases at J, with 5 bases between. The CDR3 sequence is CAWSPIETQYF. Written as DNA, the CDR3 is TGTGCCTGGAGTCCGATAGAGACCCAGTACTTC.